These T cell receptor beta chains were read from a single sample in a study of T cell responses to AZD1222 COVID-19 vaccine. Using immunoSEQ multiplex PCR, the repertoire was profiled, and TCRdb retains in-frame clones only, with some absent. The repertoire includes over 100,000 clones, 80% to 90% of them detected once, and 2.4% sits in the top ten. The specimen was peripheral blood, collected on day 0 of AZD1222 vaccination. All receptors derive from an adult in good health. The CDR3 runs from the conserved cysteine through the conserved F or W. The D gene is left open where the match is weak. The listing skips clone size in some rows; elsewhere it reads once, few, many or a size class.

>.|TRBJ1-6|TRBD1|TRBV2
TGTGCCAGCAGTGAGCGATTACCGGGACAGGGAAATTCACCCCTCCACTTT
CASSERLPGQGNSPLHF
>.|TRBJ2-1|TRBD1|TRBV19
TGTGCCAGTAGTATTATACCGGGACAGGGGGCGCATGAGCAGTTCTTC
CASSIIPGQGAHEQFF
>.|TRBJ1-4|.|TRBV3-1/TRBV3-2
TGTGCCAGCAGCAGTCGGGGGGGGCAGGAAAAACTGTTTTTT
CASSSRGGQEKLFF
>.|TRBJ2-7|.|TRBV11-2
TGTGCCAGCAGCCCCACCCAGCGGGCCTACGAGCAGTACTTC
CASSPTQRAYEQYF
>once|TRBJ1-4|TRBD1|TRBV6-5
TGTGCCAGCAGGGGGGACAGGACGGTAGAAAAACTGTTTTTT
CASRGDRTVEKLFF
>.|TRBJ1-1|TRBD1|TRBV28
TGTGCCAGCAGTTCCTTCGACAGGGGGTCCGGCACTGAAGCTTTCTTT
CASSSFDRGSGTEAFF
>.|TRBJ2-7|TRBD2|TRBV4-2
TGTGCCAGCAGCTCACTAGCGGGAAGATACGAGCAGTACTTC
CASSSLAGRYEQYF
>.|TRBJ2-1|.|TRBV7-8
TGTGCCAGCAGCCCGACTTATAGCTACAATGAGCAGTTCTTC
CASSPTYSYNEQFF
>once|TRBJ1-3|.|TRBV25-1
TGTGCCAGCAGTATGGGTTACTCTGGAAACACCATATATTTT
CASSMGYSGNTIYF
>few|TRBJ2-3|TRBD2|TRBV29-1
TGCAGCGCGAGAGGGAGGGTCGGCTCAGATACGCAGTATTTT
CSARGRVGSDTQYF
>.|TRBJ1-5|.|TRBV6-5
TGTGCCAGCAGGAAGGCCCAGGAGTATAATCAGCCCCAGCATTTT
CASRKAQEYNQPQHF
>.|TRBJ1-5|.|TRBV6-5
TGTGCCAGCACCTCCGAGGGTAGCAATCAGCCCCAGCATTTT
CASTSEGSNQPQHF
>.|TRBJ2-1|.|TRBV6-5
TGTGCCACCACCTTAGCTCCGAGCTCCTACAATGAGCAGTTCTTC
CATTLAPSSYNEQFF
>.|TRBJ1-5|TRBD1|TRBV19
TGTGCCAGTAGCTTACCCGTTTTGGACAGGGTGAGGGATCAGCCCCAGCATTTT
CASSLPVLDRVRDQPQHF
>.|TRBJ1-1|.|TRBV6-5
TGTGCCAGCAGTTACTCTTCCACGAACACTGAAGCTTTCTTT
CASSYSSTNTEAFF
>.|TRBJ1-1|.|TRBV9
TGTGCCAGCAGCGTAGCTCTCGGAGGCACTGAAGCTTTCTTT
CASSVALGGTEAFF
>.|TRBJ1-5|.|TRBV5-1
TGCGCCAGCAGCTTGGACGGCGGAAGCAATCAGCCCCAGCATTTT
CASSLDGGSNQPQHF
>.|TRBJ2-2|.|TRBV7-8
TGTGCCAGCAGCTCTGTGAACACCGGGGAGCTGTTTTTT
CASSSVNTGELFF
>.|TRBJ2-3|TRBD2|TRBV24-1
TGTGCCACCAGTGATTTGGGTGAGCGGGAGGGCACAGATACGCAGTATTTT
CATSDLGEREGTDTQYF
>.|TRBJ1-6|.|TRBV5-6
TGTGCCAGCAGCTTGGTCAAGCCGCCCCTCCACTTT
CASSLVKPPLHF
>.|TRBJ2-2|TRBD2|TRBV29-1
TGCAGCGTTGACAGCGGGAGTACCGGGGAGCTGTTTTTT
CSVDSGSTGELFF
>.|TRBJ1-3|TRBD1|TRBV3-1/TRBV3-2
TGTGCCAGCAGCGGACAGGGTACAAGAAACACCATATATTTT
CASSGQGTRNTIYF
>once|TRBJ2-5|TRBD1|TRBV9
TGTGCCAGCAGCCCCCGACAGGGATTCCCACAAGAGACCCAGTACTTC
CASSPRQGFPQETQYF
>.|TRBJ1-3|.|TRBV16
TGTGCCAGCAGCCAATCCCCTACTTCTGGAAACACCATATATTTT
CASSQSPTSGNTIYF
>.|TRBJ1-5|.|TRBV18
TGTGCCAGCTCACCAATGGCAGGTTCCTTGGGACAGCCCCAGCATTTT
CASSPMAGSLGQPQHF
>.|TRBJ2-7|.|TRBV25-1
TGTGCCAGCAGTGAGGTCGGAGGGGGCTACGAGCAGTACTTC
CASSEVGGGYEQYF
>.|TRBJ1-2|.|TRBV28
TGTGCCAGCAGGACTACAGGGCCGGCGGGGGGGACCTTC
CASRTTGPAGGTF
>.|TRBJ1-1|.|TRBV7-2
TGTGCCAGCAGCTTATACGGGGCGAACACTGAAGCTTTCTTT
CASSLYGANTEAFF
>few|TRBJ2-7|.|TRBV30
TGTGCCTGGAGTGTAAGGAGGTGGGAGAAGGCGGCGGGTGAGCAGTACTTC
CAWSVRRWEKAAGEQYF
>once|TRBJ1-2|.|TRBV5-4
TGTGCCAGCAGCTTGAGCGGATATGAATATGGCTACACCTTC
CASSLSGYEYGYTF
>few|TRBJ2-5|TRBD2|TRBV7-6
TGTGCCAGCAGCCCTCTAGCGGGAGGGCCACAAGAGACCCAGTACTTC
CASSPLAGGPQETQYF
>.|TRBJ1-1|TRBD1|TRBV28
TGTGCCAGCAGAGCAGGGGGACAGAGGGGCACTGAAGCTTTCTTT
CASRAGGQRGTEAFF
>.|TRBJ1-2|.|TRBV9
TGTGCCAGCAGCTACGGACAGAGTAATACCTATGGCTACACCTTC
CASSYGQSNTYGYTF
>.|TRBJ2-1|.|TRBV30
TGTGCCTGGAGCCTCACTAGGAATGAGCAGTTCTTC
CAWSLTRNEQFF
>.|TRBJ1-5|.|TRBV27
TGTGCCAGCAGTTCAAAGAACAATCAGCCCCAGCATTTT
CASSSKNNQPQHF
>.|TRBJ1-6|.|TRBV21-1
TGTGCCAGCACCCAATCTCCCTTGCCGGCCCTCCACTTT
CASTQSPLPALHF
>.|TRBJ1-6|TRBD1|TRBV5-1
TGCGCCAGCAGCCTAAGGACAGGGGGCAATTCACCCCTCCACTTT
CASSLRTGGNSPLHF
>.|TRBJ2-1|.|TRBV29-1
TGCAGCGTTGATAGTCCGGGGGCTGGGTCCTACAATGAGCAGTTCTTC
CSVDSPGAGSYNEQFF
>.|TRBJ2-3|.|TRBV19
TGTGCCAGTACCTGGGGGCACGGGGATACGCAGTATTTT
CASTWGHGDTQYF
>once|TRBJ2-7|TRBD2|TRBV28
TGTGCCAGCAGTCCCACCGGGACTAGGCCTCGCGAGCAGTACTTC
CASSPTGTRPREQYF
>.|TRBJ2-5|TRBD2|TRBV19
TGTGCCAGTAGTCTCGGGGGGACGGGAGGAGAGACCCAGTACTTC
CASSLGGTGGETQYF
>.|TRBJ2-1|.|TRBV20-1
TGCAGTGCTAGACATGGAGATGAGCAGTTCTTC
CSARHGDEQFF
>.|TRBJ2-2|TRBD1|TRBV6-2/TRBV6-3
TGTGCCAGCAGCCCTAAACAGGGGGGAATACGCAGCGGGGAGCTGTTTTTT
CASSPKQGGIRSGELFF
>.|TRBJ1-6|.|TRBV5-1
TGCGCCAGCAGCGAGAGGGGCCAATCACCCCTCCACTTT
CASSERGQSPLHF
>.|TRBJ2-7|TRBD2|TRBV7-9
TGTGCCAGCAGCTTTTCGGGAGCGGGAGGTGAGGGCGAGCAGTACTTC
CASSFSGAGGEGEQYF
>.|TRBJ2-1|TRBD1|TRBV5-1
TGCGCCAGCACCCCGGGACAGGGCTCCTACAATGAGCAGTTCTTC
CASTPGQGSYNEQFF
>.|TRBJ2-1|TRBD2|TRBV28
TGTGCCAGCAGTTTAAAGCCTAGCGGGAGCTCCCGGGAGCAGTTCTTC
CASSLKPSGSSREQFF
>.|TRBJ2-7|.|TRBV20-1
TGCAGTGCTAGAGTCCGCTACGAGCAGTACTTC
CSARVRYEQYF
>once|TRBJ2-3|TRBD1|TRBV24-1
TGTGCCACTAAGGACAGGGGACGAGATACGCAGTATTTT
CATKDRGRDTQYF
>few|TRBJ1-5|.|TRBV7-8
TGTGCCAGCAGCTTAGGTGGGGGGCTGGGTCAGCCCCAGCATTTT
CASSLGGGLGQPQHF
>.|TRBJ1-1|TRBD1|TRBV9
TGTGCCAGCAGGGGGACAGGGGGAGACACTGAAGCTTTCTTT
CASRGTGGDTEAFF